This T cell receptor beta chain was observed in a study of regulatory T cells in long-lasting Graves disease (dated by TCRdb to the early 2020s). Background for the entire study: Antithyroid drugs had been taken for less than 3 months by newly diagnosed Graves' disease patients. A total of 33 samples underwent TCR sequencing, from some 13 patients with persistent Graves' disease and around 20 patients with newly diagnosed Graves' disease. The study was conducted in China and was registered as a clinical trial. This study used TCR sequencing and RNA sequencing of peripheral blood to compare persistent Graves' disease patients against newly diagnosed Graves' disease patients. General conclusions and limits of the study: Compared with newly diagnosed patients, persistent Graves' disease patients had lower TCR Shannon entropy and fewer highly expanded clones, which suggests clonal expansion. Preferential use of TRBV28, TRBJ1-2 and TRBJ2-5 was observed in persistent disease, whereas TRBV20-1 and TRBJ2-1 were favored in newly diagnosed disease. The small sample size was acknowledged by the authors as a limitation that may reduce accuracy. Only peripheral blood was studied, because thyroid tissue, the primary lesion, was inaccessible. Patients with persistent disease shared more public clonotypes (around 2,500) than newly diagnosed patients did (966). Sequencing and analysis were limited to the TCR beta chain.

Between the V and J ends, shortened by 4 bases and 8 bases respectively, the junction contains 12 bases. From the cysteine through the phenylalanine, the CDR3 covers 14 amino acids. The only DNA kept is the CDR3, 42 bases in frame from the first base. According to the germline V gene, CDR1 reads MNHEY and CDR2 reads SVGAGI. Sample time point, as interpreted from the label and publication: newly diagnosed GD, antithyroid drugs for less than 3 months. For both TCR sequencing and RNA sequencing, RNA was extracted from PBMCs in TRIzol. Graves' disease was diagnosed according to American Thyroid Association guidelines. Patients for the study were recruited at an endocrinology department in Xi'an, China. From each patient, approximately 9 milliliters of peripheral blood was collected into an EDTA anticoagulant tube. Ficoll Paque Plus density gradient separation was used to isolate PBMCs, and no further T cell sorting was done. An Agilent 2100 Bioanalyzer and agarose gel were used to check RNA quality, while a NanoDrop 2000 measured RNA concentration.

This clonotype was seen ten or more times. Its binding antigen is unknown. Per-base qualities were not stored, and no clone one base away is much larger. The library relied on multiplex PCR. The sequencer was an Illumina HiSeq 4000. TCR beta libraries were built with iRepertoire HTBI primers and Arm-PCR amplification of CDR3 regions. Gel purification was performed on PCR products prior to sequencing. The study's processing was this. A total of 62 TRBV and some 13 TRBJ segments were identified across samples and were used for gene usage analysis of CDR3 amino acid clonotypes. COPE and FqMerger were used to merge the filtered high-quality paired reads into contigs. BLAST was used to align contigs to the IMGT TRBV, TRBD and TRBJ reference genes, and CDR3 was defined following IMGT. Any clonotype with a frequency above 0.1% was counted as a highly expanded clone. Shannon entropy was used to measure repertoire diversity, and the Gini coefficient was used to measure V-J evenness. Public clonotypes were defined as clonotypes shared by more than one individual. TCRdb took the public reads, trimmed them with fastp at Q25, ran MiXCR for clone calling and kept in-frame beta chains. A single entry per CDR3 protein holds the most common genes and DNA from its merged rows. Here the V and J calls rest on TCRdb's processing, not on the authors' analysis. Recorded for this sample are roughly 560,000 distinct CDR3 sequences; roughly 15% of them occurred a single time. Clones ranked in the top ten supply 25% of the sample.

The sample also formed part of further work on T cells in Graves' hyperthyroidism and ophthalmopathy. The other study reports the following: A patient counted as having stable Graves' hyperthyroidism if no progression to ophthalmopathy occurred over 18 months of follow-up. The hyperthyroidism patients were between 18 and 65 years old and newly diagnosed, with a disease duration of less than 2 months. The study excluded patients with uncontrolled infections, other autoimmune diseases, pregnancy or lactation. Diagnoses were based on clinical symptoms, serum thyroxine and TRAb, thyroid ultrasound and orbital computed tomography. The TCR CDR3 was subjected to a first round of RT-PCR using the HTBI primer set and the Qiagen OneStep RT-PCR kit. Most expanded thyroid clonotypes (frequency above 0.001) were also detected in blood, a finding suggesting that blood repertoires may reflect thyroid immune responses. Ophthalmopathy was separated from stable hyperthyroidism by a 13 V-J signature model, with approximately 90% sensitivity and roughly 81% specificity obtained in cross-validation and 80%/75% obtained in testing. In validation, the model predicted progression to ophthalmopathy a median of about 6.5 months before onset, with approximately 71% sensitivity and roughly 77% specificity. To identify TCR V-J signatures that set the groups apart, the researchers used a discovery cohort of more than 95 patients, made up of 43 with Graves' ophthalmopathy and 55 to 65 with stable Graves' hyperthyroidism. Prospective prediction of ophthalmopathy was tested in an independent validation cohort consisting of 18 hyperthyroidism patients and 15 or so patients who later progressed to ophthalmopathy. The 100 discovery patients were randomly split 7:3 into training and test sets. The study also compared thyroid tissue and blood T-cell repertoires from five or six Graves' hyperthyroidism patients. Once sampling was done, hyperthyroidism patients were given methimazole at a starting dose of 30 mg daily, whereas ophthalmopathy patients were given high-dose intravenous methylprednisolone. Libraries were constructed in a second round of multiplex PCR, after which size selection and purification were performed. The libraries were sequenced on an Illumina HiSeq2000 using paired-end 100 bp reads. SOAPnuke was used to process the raw data, with reads discarded if the reads contained adapters or uncalled bases, had a mean Phred below 15, or lacked an exact constant-primer or identifier match. High-quality paired reads were merged with COPE v1.2.5, and unique nucleotide sequences were defined as clonotypes. MiTCR v1.1 was used to align the clonotypes against IMGT TRBV, TRBD and TRBJ reference segments. The analysis included only V-J combinations with a frequency above 0.0001, which together covered 99.2% of the repertoires. The TCS score was defined as the ratio of F50 (clonal expansion) to E x V (chaos), calculated using BLOSUM62-based TCRdist between CDR3 peptides within each V-J. Welch's t-statistics and random forest reduced just over 500 V-J features to 10 to 15, which were used in a naive Bayes classifier (R e1071). Sample size was not statistically predetermined, and investigators were not blinded to group allocation. The paper describes TCR Vbeta CDR3 sequencing of 120 to 150 peripheral blood samples, made up of 40 to 45 ophthalmopathy patients, 70 to 80 hyperthyroidism patients and approximately 17 progressor patients.

This sample comprised peripheral blood mononuclear cells (PBMCs), obtained at new diagnosis, from a patient treated with antithyroid drugs. The chain is made from TRBV6-5 and TRBJ1-6, with TRBD1 as a weak D call on 6 bases. This receptor was identified in a woman aged 35-65 years with Graves disease. Donor details come from another sample of the same person, matched by shared clones. Here the CDR3 is given as CASSFDRKYSPLHF. In nucleotide form, the sequence is TGTGCCAGCAGTTTCGACAGGAAGTATTCACCCCTCCACTTT.